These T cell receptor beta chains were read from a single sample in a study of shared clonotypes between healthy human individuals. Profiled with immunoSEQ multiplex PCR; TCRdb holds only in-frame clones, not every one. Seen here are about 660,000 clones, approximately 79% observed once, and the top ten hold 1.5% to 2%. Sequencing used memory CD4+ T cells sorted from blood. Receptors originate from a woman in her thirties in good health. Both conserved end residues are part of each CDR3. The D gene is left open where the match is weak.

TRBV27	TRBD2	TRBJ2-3	CASGILAASTDTQYF
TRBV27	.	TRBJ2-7	CASSFTYRDEQYF
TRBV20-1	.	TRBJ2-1	CSARGTNEQFF
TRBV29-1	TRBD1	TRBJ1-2	CSVSRTGYGYTF
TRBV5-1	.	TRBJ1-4	CASSLVPRGDEKLFF
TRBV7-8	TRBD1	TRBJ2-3	CASSLADRGPVPDTQYF
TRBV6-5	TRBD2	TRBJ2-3	CASSYERGSTDTQYF
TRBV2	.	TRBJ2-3	CASSGDLDTQYF
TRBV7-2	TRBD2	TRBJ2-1	CASSLSREGFYNEQFF
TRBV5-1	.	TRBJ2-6	CASSLMMSLSSGANVLTF
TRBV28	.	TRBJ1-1	CASSRNTEAFF
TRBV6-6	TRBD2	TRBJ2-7	CASSGTSGSSSYEQYF
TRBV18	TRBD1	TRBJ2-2	CASSPPGQGDTGELFF
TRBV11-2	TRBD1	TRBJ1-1	CASSLADRGSTEAFF
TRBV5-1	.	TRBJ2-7	CASSSSGQVYEQYF
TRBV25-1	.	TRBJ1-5	CASSENGQSYQPQHF
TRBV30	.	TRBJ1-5	CAWSVQGSSNQPQHF
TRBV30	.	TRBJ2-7	CAWSIGQYEQYF
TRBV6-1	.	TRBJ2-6	CASSDQGFGANVLTF
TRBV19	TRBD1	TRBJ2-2	CASSIRQGNTGELFF
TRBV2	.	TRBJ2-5	CASSVETVQETQYF
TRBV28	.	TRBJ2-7	CASSLVVLNEQYF
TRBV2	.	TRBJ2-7	CASSLTRSSYEQYF
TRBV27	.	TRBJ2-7	CASRRTPQPPYEQYF
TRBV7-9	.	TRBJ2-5	CASSRQGGRGQETQYF
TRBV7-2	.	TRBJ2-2	CASSSPNILGTGELFF
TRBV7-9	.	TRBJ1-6	CASTRAGNSPLHF
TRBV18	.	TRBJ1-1	CASSQPNTEAFF
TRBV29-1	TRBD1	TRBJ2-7	CSVHLTGGPYEQYF